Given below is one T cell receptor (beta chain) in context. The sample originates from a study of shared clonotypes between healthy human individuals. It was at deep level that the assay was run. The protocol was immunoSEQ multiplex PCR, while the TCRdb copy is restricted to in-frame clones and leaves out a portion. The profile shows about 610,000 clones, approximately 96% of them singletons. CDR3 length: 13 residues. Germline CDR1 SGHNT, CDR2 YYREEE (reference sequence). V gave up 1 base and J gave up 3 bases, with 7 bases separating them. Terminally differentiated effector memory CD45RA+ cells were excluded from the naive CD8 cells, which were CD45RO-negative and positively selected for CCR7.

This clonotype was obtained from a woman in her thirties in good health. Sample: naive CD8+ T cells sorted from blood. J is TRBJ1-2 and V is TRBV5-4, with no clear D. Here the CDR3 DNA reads TGTGCCAGCAGCTTGCGAGGTTACTATGGCTACACCTTC. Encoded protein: CASSLRGYYGYTF.